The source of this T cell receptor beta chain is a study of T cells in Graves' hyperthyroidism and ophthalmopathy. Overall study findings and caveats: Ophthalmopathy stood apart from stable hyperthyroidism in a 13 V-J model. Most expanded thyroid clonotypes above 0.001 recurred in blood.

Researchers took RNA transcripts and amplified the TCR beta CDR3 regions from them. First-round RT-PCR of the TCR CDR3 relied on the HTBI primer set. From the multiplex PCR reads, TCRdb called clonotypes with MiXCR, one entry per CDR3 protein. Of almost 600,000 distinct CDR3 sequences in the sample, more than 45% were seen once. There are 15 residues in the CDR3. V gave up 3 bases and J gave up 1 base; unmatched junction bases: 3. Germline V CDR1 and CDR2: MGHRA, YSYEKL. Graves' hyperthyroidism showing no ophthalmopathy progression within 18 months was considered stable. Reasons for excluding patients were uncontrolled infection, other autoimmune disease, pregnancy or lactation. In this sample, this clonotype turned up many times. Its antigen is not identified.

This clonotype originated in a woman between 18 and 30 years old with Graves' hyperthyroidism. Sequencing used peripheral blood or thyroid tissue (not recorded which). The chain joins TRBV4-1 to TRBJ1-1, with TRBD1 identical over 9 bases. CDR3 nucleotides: TGCGCCAGCAGCCAGAACAGGGGGCCGAACACTGAAGCTTTCTTT. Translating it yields CASSQNRGPNTEAFF.